Sequencing of this T cell receptor beta chain was carried out in a study of shared clonotypes between healthy human individuals. Study context: Donors had three CD4 naive, three CD4 memory, two CD8 naive and one CD8 memory plate apiece.

Sequencing was at deep level. Original methodology: Sequence data from immunoSEQ were junction-only and lacked quality scores; consequently, filtering differed. Produced via immunoSEQ multiplex PCR; TCRdb's table is partial and in-frame only. That table gives V, J and clone size, and the DNA gave D and trimming. The repertoire has about 2 million clones, roughly 96% of them found once; the top ten carry 0.1% to 0.15%. V lost 7 bases and J 1 base, leaving 16 bases between the germline ends. The CDR3 covers 15 residues. CDR1 and CDR2 (germline): SGHAT, FQNNGV. Study results and limitations: Few donors restricted represented genetic and exposure-history diversity.

Regarding this clone: The target antigen is unknown.

The V call is TRBV11-2, the J call TRBJ2-5, with D possibly called TRBD1 or TRBD2 (7 bases each). Sequencing input: naive CD4+ T cells sorted from blood. Subset: CD45RA+ positively selected. The source of this sequence is a man between 18 and 35 years old in good health. The DNA of the CDR3 is TGTGCCAGCAACGCAGGGGGGGCGGTCCAAGAGACCCAGTACTTC. The encoded protein is CASNAGGAVQETQYF.